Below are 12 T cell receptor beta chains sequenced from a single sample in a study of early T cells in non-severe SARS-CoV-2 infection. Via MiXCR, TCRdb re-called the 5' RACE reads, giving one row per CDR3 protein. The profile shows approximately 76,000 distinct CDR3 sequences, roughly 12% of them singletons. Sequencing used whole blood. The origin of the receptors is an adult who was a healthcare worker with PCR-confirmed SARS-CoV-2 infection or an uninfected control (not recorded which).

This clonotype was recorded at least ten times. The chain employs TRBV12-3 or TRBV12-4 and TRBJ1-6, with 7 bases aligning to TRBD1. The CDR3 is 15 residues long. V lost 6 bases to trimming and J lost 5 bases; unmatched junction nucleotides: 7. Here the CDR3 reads CASSHHGTDNSPLHF. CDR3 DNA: TGTGCCAGCAGCCATCACGGGACAGATAATTCACCCCTCCACTTT.

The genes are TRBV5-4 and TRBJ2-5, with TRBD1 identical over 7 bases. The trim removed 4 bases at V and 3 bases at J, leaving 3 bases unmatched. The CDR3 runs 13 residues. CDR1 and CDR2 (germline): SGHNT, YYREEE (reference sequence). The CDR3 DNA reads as TGTGCCAGCAGCAGGGACAGCAAAGAGACCCAGTACTTC. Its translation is CASSRDSKETQYF. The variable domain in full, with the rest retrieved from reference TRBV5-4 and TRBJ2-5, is ETGVTQSPTHLIKTRGQQVTLRCSSQSGHNTVSWYQQALGQGPQFIFQYYREEENGRGNFPPRFSGLQFPNYSSELNVNALELDDSALYLCASSRDSKETQYFGPGTRLLVL.

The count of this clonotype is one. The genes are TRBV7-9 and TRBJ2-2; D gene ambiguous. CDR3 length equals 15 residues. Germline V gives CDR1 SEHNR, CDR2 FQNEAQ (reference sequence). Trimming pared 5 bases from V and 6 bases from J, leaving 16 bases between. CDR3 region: CASSGDGLRAGELFF. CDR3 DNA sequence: TGTGCCAGCAGCGGAGACGGTCTCCGGGCCGGGGAGCTGTTTTTT. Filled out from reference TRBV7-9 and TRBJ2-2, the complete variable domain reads DTGVSQNPRHKITKRGQNVTFRCDPISEHNRLYWYRQTLGQGPEFLTYFQNEAQLEKSRLLSDRFSAERPKGSFSTLEIQRTEQGDSAMYLCASSGDGLRAGELFFGEGSRLTVL.

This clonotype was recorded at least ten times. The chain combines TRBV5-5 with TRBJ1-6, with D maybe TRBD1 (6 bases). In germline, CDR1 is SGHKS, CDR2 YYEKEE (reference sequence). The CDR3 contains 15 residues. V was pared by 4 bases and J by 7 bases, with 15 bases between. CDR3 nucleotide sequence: TGTGCCAGCAGCAACCCAGGGGCCCCCAATTCACCCCTCCACTTT. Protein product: CASSNPGAPNSPLHF.

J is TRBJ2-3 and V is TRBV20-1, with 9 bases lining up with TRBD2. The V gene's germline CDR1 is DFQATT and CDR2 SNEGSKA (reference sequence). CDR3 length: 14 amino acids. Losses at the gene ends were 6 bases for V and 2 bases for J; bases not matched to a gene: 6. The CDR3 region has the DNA TGCAGTGCCGTCGCGGGGGGGAACACAGATACGCAGTATTTT. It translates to CSAVAGGNTDTQYF.

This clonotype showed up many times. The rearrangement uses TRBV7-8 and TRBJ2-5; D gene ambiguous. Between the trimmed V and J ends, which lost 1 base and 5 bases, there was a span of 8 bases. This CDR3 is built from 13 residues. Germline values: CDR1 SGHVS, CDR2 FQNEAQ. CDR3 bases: TGTGCCAGCAGCTTAGTTTTGGGGGAGACCCAGTACTTC. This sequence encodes CASSLVLGETQYF.

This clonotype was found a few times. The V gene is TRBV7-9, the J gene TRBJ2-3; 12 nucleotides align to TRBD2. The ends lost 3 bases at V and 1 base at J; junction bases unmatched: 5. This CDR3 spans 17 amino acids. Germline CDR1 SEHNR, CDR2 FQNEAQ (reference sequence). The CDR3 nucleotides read TGTGCCAGCAGCTTTTTCAGGACTAGCGGGGGCACAGATACGCAGTATTTT. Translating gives CASSFFRTSGGTDTQYF.

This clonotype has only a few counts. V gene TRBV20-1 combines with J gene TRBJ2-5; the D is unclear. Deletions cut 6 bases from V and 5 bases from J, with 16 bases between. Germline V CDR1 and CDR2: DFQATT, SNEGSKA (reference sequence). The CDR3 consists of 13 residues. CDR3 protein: CSAAEIRRETQYF. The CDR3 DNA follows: TGCAGTGCCGCAGAAATCCGGCGGGAGACCCAGTACTTC.

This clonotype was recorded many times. CDR3 residues: CATTDFNEQFF. DNA of the CDR3: TGCGCCACCACGGACTTTAATGAGCAGTTCTTC. V is TRBV5-1 and J is TRBJ2-1, with a possible D match to TRBD2 (5 bases). This CDR3 spans 11 amino acids. Trimming took 9 bases from V and 7 from J, leaving 11 bases between them. Germline CDR1 reads SGHRS; CDR2 reads YFSETQ.

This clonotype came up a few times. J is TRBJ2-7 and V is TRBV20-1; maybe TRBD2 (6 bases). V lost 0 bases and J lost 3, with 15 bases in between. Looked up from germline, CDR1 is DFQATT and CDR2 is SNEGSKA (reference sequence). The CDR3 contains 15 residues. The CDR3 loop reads CSARDTASVFYEQYF. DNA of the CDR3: TGCAGTGCTAGAGATACGGCTAGCGTTTTCTACGAGCAGTACTTC.

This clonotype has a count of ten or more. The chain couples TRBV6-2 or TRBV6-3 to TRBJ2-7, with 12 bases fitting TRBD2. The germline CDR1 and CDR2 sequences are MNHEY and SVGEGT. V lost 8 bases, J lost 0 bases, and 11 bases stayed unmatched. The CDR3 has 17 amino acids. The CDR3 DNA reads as TGTGCCAGCCTACCCTCGACTAGCGGGGGCCTCTCCTACGAGCAGTACTTC. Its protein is CASLPSTSGGLSYEQYF.

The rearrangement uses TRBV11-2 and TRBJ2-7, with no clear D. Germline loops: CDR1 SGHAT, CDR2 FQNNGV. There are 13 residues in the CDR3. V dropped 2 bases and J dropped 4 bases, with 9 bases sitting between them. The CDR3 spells CASSLSVAYEQYF. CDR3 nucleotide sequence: TGTGCCAGCAGCTTAAGCGTCGCTTACGAGCAGTACTTC. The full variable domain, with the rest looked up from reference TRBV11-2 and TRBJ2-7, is EAGVAQSPRYKIIEKRQSVAFWCNPISGHATLYWYQQILGQGPKLLIQFQNNGVVDDSQLPKDRFSAERLKGVDSTLKIQPAKLEDSAVYLCASSLSVAYEQYFGPGTRLTVT.